The clone carrying this T cell receptor beta chain has just a few counts. The antigen remains undetermined. This record comes from a study of cytomegalovirus exposure and HLA in healthy donors. Across the whole study: Within the Caucasian-associated ancestry cluster were around 80% of the approximately 370 genotyped donors.

The PCR contained 60 Vbeta and 13 Jbeta primers. Measured with immunoSEQ multiplex PCR; TCRdb has only the in-frame clones, and not every one. The top ten clones hold just over 4.5% of a sample with about 130,000 clones, about 10% of them seen once. The CDR3 has 13 amino acids. Deletions cut 3 bases from V and 9 bases from J, with 12 bases between. The germline V gene has CDR1 SNHLY and CDR2 FYNNEI. The study's findings and limits: In a later analysis, HLA-associated beta chains showed higher expansion and lower generation probabilities than comparable chains. Reported findings show TCR beta sequences accurately forecast HLA-A and HLA-B alleles in most subjects. Within an earlier analysis, most TCR beta V segments proved productive either about 87% or about 30% of the time.

The chain carries TRBV2 and TRBJ2-1; TRBD2 might be the D (7 bases). The origin of this receptor is a woman in her late teens or twenties in good health and CMV-seropositive. Sample: PBMCs. In DNA form, the CDR3 reads TGTGCCAGCAGTGACTTCGGGGGGCCTGAGCAGTTCTTC. It is translated as CASSDFGGPEQFF.